These 18 T cell receptor beta chains share one sample of origin, sequenced in a study of T cells in narcolepsy. Clones were read by immunoSEQ multiplex PCR, and TCRdb kept only the in-frame ones, dropping some. The profile covers approximately 28,000 clones, with more than 75% appearing a single time and approximately 1.1% taken by the ten largest. Sequenced input: memory (CD45RA-) CD4+ T cells from blood. These TCRs come from a human donor in good health.

The V gene is TRBV11-1, the J gene TRBJ2-5; 10 positions agree with TRBD2. This CDR3 is 15 amino acids long. V was pared by 3 bases and J by 5 bases, with 6 bases of the junction left unmatched. CDR1 and CDR2 (germline): SGHAT, FQDESV (reference sequence). The chain's CDR3 is CASSFLAGELETQYF. DNA of the CDR3: TGTGCCAGCAGCTTTCTAGCGGGAGAGTTGGAGACCCAGTACTTC.

The genes are TRBV7-2 and TRBJ2-4; a weak D match, TRBD1 (8 bases). CDR1 SGHTA and CDR2 FQGNSA come from the germline V gene. V gave up 4 bases and J gave up 7 bases, with 14 bases separating them. This CDR3 region has 14 residues. Here the CDR3 DNA reads TGTGCCAGCAGCTCTGGACAGGGAGGGAACATTCAGTACTTC. It specifies CASSSGQGGNIQYF. The full variable domain, completed using reference TRBV7-2 and TRBJ2-4, is GAGVSQSPSNKVTEKGKDVELRCDPISGHTALYWYRQSLGQGLEFLIYFQGNSAPDKSGLPSDRFSAERTGGSVSTLTIQRTQQEDSAVYLCASSSGQGGNIQYFGAGTRLSVL.

V and J are TRBV7-2 and TRBJ1-6; tentative D call: TRBD1 (5 bases). The CDR3 is 16 residues long. Trimming took off 5 bases at V and 0 bases at J, with 11 bases between the two ends. CDR1 is SGHTA, CDR2 FQGNSA, per germline. The CDR3, as DNA: TGTGCCAGCAGCCCAGGGCAGAGCTCCTATAATTCACCCCTCCACTTT. It yields the protein CASSPGQSSYNSPLHF.

This clone was seen once. The chain joins TRBV7-2 to TRBJ1-2; 7 bases match TRBD1. The length of the CDR3 is 14 residues. V trimming: 2 bases; J trimming: 4 bases; junction bases outside the gene matches: 4. Germline V gene data show CDR1 as SGHTA and CDR2 as FQGNSA. DNA of the CDR3: TGTGCCAGCAGCTTAAACAGGGGAGCCTATGGCTACACCTTC. Amino acids: CASSLNRGAYGYTF.

The rearrangement links TRBV7-3 to TRBJ2-1, with 8 bases identical to TRBD2. CDR1 is SGHTA, CDR2 FQGTGA, per germline. The CDR3 runs 16 residues. The V and J ends lost 3 bases and 0 bases, in that order; junction bases with no gene match: 4. This chain's CDR3 is CASSFQLADSYNEQFF. CDR3 sequence (DNA): TGTGCCAGCAGCTTCCAACTAGCGGACTCCTACAATGAGCAGTTCTTC. Full variable domain (missing parts from reference TRBV7-3 and TRBJ2-1): GAGVSQTPSNKVTEKGKYVELRCDPISGHTALYWYRQSLGQGPEFLIYFQGTGAADDSGLPNDRFFAVRPEGSVSTLKIQRTERGDSAVYLCASSFQLADSYNEQFFGPGTRLTVL.

This clone was seen only a few times. The V call is TRBV7-2, the J call TRBJ2-7, with a tentative D call TRBD2 (6 bases). V lost 1 base to trimming and J lost 2 bases, with 12 bases between them. Per germline, CDR1 SGHTA and CDR2 FQGNSA. This CDR3 has 15 residues. The CDR3 region has the DNA TGTGCCAGCAGCTTAGAGGGCGGGGCGGCCTACGAGCAGTACTTC. Protein sequence: CASSLEGGAAYEQYF. Filled out from reference TRBV7-2 and TRBJ2-7, the complete variable domain reads GAGVSQSPSNKVTEKGKDVELRCDPISGHTALYWYRQSLGQGLEFLIYFQGNSAPDKSGLPSDRFSAERTGGSVSTLTIQRTQQEDSAVYLCASSLEGGAAYEQYFGPGTRLTVT.

The chain recombines TRBV28 with TRBJ1-1, with D hard to call. The CDR3 consists of 18 residues. The V and J ends lost 5 bases and 4 bases respectively, with 26 bases between them. CDR1 is MDHEN, CDR2 SYDVKM, per germline. The CDR3, as DNA: TGTGCCAGCAGTCTATTAAGTCTCCGGGCCCCGAGAGGCACTGAAGCTTTCTTT. It yields the protein CASSLLSLRAPRGTEAFF.

J is TRBJ1-1 and V is TRBV9; D call uncertain. CDR1 is SGDLS and CDR2 is YYNGEE in the germline V gene. CDR3 length: 11 amino acids. V was pared by 4 bases and J by 7 bases, with 8 bases between. CDR3 DNA: TGTGCCAGCAGCCCCACCGTTGAAGCTTTCTTT. It is translated as CASSPTVEAFF. Looking up the rest from reference TRBV9 and TRBJ1-1 gives the full variable domain: DSGVTQTPKHLITATGQRVTLRCSPRSGDLSVYWYQQSLDQGLQFLIQYYNGEERAKGNILERFSAQQFPDLHSELNLSSLELGDSALYFCASSPTVEAFFGQGTRLTVV.

The chain has TRBV5-8 and TRBJ2-3; TRBD1 matches at 8 bases. CDR1 is SGHTS and CDR2 is YDEGEE in the germline V gene. The CDR3 sequence is 15 residues long. V shed 4 bases, J shed 5 bases, and the junction held 9 bases outside the gene matches. The CDR3 nucleotides are TGTGCCAGCAGCAGTCGGACAGGGACCAGAGATACGCAGTATTTT. The encoded protein is CASSSRTGTRDTQYF.

The V call is TRBV5-1, the J call TRBJ2-1; D unclear. CDR1 SGHRS and CDR2 YFSETQ come from the germline V gene. The length of the CDR3 is 12 residues. V lost 2 bases and J 8 bases, leaving 8 bases between the germline ends. The CDR3 loop is CASSLSGYEQFF. The CDR3 DNA is TGCGCCAGCAGCTTATCCGGCTATGAGCAGTTCTTC.

This clone has a handful of counts. The J gene is TRBJ1-1, the V gene TRBV2, with a weak D call TRBD1 (6 bases). CDR1 is SNHLY and CDR2 is FYNNEI in the germline V gene. Trimming took off 10 bases at V and 5 bases at J, with 17 bases between the two ends. The CDR3 is 13 amino acids. CDR3 in amino acids: CAIAGGAQTEAFF. CDR3 DNA: TGTGCCATCGCGGGGGGGGCGCAAACTGAAGCTTTCTTT.

Of note for this clone: Distinct nucleotide sequences in the sample also encode this CDR3. The chain combines TRBV5-1 with TRBJ1-1; 7 nucleotides match TRBD1. This CDR3 region has 13 residues. Germline values: CDR1 SGHRS, CDR2 YFSETQ. With V trimmed by 2 bases and J by 7 bases, 5 bases remained unmatched. CDR3 nucleotide sequence: TGCGCCAGCAGCTTAATCCAGGGGGGTGAAGCTTTCTTT. Translating it yields CASSLIQGGEAFF.

This chain links TRBV5-6 with TRBJ1-5, with D unclear. V was pared by 4 bases and J by 0 bases, with 14 bases between. The CDR3 covers 16 residues. CDR1 and CDR2 from the germline V gene are SGHDT and YYEEEE. The CDR3: CASSRRTAFSNQPQHF. CDR3 bases: TGTGCCAGCAGCCGCCGGACGGCCTTTAGCAATCAGCCCCAGCATTTT.

The chain combines TRBV6-1 with TRBJ1-2, with a tentative D call TRBD1 (6 bases). From germline, CDR1 is MNHNS and CDR2 SASEGT. Trimming took 5 bases from V and 7 from J, leaving 17 bases between them. The CDR3 loop spans 14 amino acids. CDR3 sequence (DNA): TGTGCCAGCAGTCCCCGACAGGTCGGGGCTGGCTACACCTTC. As protein: CASSPRQVGAGYTF.

This chain connects TRBV6-5 to TRBJ1-4; D call uncertain. This CDR3 is built from 15 residues. From germline, CDR1 is MNHEY and CDR2 SVGAGI. Trimming removed 6 bases from V and 1 base from J, with 12 bases in between. The CDR3 is CASSYKGLTNEKLFF. CDR3 coding DNA: TGTGCCAGCAGCTACAAGGGATTAACTAATGAAAAACTGTTTTTT.

The chain combines TRBV6-5 with TRBJ2-3; 8 bases align to TRBD2. This CDR3 is built from 16 residues. The germline CDR1 and CDR2 sequences are MNHEY and SVGAGI. Trimming took 0 bases from V and 1 from J; bases not matched to a gene: 3. CDR3 nucleotide sequence: TGTGCCAGCAGTTACTCGGCGACTAGCGGCACAGATACGCAGTATTTT. Its protein product is CASSYSATSGTDTQYF.

The rearrangement uses TRBV19 and TRBJ2-7; possibly TRBD2 for D (5 bases). Looked up from germline, CDR1 is LNHDA and CDR2 is SQIVND (reference sequence). V lost 4 bases and J 0 bases, leaving 10 bases between the germline ends. The CDR3 has 14 amino acids. As DNA, the CDR3 is TGTGCCAGTAGTAGTAGCGCCCGCTCCTACGAGCAGTACTTC. Its translation: CASSSSARSYEQYF.

The rearrangement links TRBV18 to TRBJ2-2; D possibly corresponds to TRBD1 (6 bases). Per the germline V gene, CDR1 is KGHSH and CDR2 is LQKENI. Deletions cut 3 bases from V and 6 bases from J, with 8 bases between. The CDR3 spans 13 residues. CDR3 DNA sequence: TGTGCCAGCTCACCGAACAGGGCCGGGGAGCTGTTTTTT. Translation gives CASSPNRAGELFF.